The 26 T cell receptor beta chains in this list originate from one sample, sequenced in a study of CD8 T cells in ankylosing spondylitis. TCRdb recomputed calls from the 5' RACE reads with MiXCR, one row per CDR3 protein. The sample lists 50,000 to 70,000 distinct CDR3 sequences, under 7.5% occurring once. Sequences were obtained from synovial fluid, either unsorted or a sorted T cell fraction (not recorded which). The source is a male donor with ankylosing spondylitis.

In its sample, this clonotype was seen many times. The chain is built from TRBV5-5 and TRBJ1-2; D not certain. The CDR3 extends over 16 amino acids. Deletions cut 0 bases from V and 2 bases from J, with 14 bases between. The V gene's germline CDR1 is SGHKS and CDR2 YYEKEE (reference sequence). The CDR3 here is CASSLAEADGNYGYTF. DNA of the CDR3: TGTGCCAGCAGCTTGGCTGAGGCCGACGGGAACTATGGCTACACCTTC.

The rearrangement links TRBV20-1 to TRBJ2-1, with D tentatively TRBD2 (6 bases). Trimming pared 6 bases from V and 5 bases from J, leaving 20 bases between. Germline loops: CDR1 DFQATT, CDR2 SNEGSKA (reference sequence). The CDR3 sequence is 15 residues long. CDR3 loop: CSADSWRGGHNEQFF. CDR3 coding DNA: TGCAGTGCCGACTCTTGGCGGGGTGGCCACAATGAGCAGTTCTTC.

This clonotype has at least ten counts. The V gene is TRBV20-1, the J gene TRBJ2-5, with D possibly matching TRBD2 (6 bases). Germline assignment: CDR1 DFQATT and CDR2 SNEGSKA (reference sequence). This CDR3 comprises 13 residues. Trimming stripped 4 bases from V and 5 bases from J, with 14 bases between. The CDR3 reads CSANPLARETQYF. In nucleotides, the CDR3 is TGCAGTGCTAATCCCCTAGCGAGGGAGACCCAGTACTTC.

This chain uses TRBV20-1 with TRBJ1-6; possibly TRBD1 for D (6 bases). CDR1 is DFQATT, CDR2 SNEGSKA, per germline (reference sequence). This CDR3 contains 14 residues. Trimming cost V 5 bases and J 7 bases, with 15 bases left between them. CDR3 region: CSAPGRGANSPLHF. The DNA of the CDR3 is TGCAGTGCTCCCGGCCGGGGGGCGAATTCACCCCTCCACTTT.

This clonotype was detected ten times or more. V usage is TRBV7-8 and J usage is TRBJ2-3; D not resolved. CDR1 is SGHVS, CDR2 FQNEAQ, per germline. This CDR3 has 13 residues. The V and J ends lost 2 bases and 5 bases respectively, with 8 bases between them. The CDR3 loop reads CASSLPTEDTQYF. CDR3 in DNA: TGTGCCAGCAGCTTACCGACTGAAGATACGCAGTATTTT.

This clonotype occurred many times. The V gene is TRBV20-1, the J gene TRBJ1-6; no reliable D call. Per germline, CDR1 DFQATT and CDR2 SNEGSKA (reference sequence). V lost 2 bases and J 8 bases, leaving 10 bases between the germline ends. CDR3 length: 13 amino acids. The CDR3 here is CSARNSQYSPLHF. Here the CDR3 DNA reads TGCAGTGCTAGAAACAGCCAGTATTCACCCCTCCACTTT.

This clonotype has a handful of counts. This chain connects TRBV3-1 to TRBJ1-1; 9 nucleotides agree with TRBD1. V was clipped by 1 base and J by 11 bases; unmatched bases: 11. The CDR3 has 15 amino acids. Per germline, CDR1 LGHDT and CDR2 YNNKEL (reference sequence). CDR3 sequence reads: CASSQVDGQGIPAFF. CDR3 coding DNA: TGTGCCAGCAGCCAAGTGGATGGACAGGGGATTCCGGCTTTCTTT.

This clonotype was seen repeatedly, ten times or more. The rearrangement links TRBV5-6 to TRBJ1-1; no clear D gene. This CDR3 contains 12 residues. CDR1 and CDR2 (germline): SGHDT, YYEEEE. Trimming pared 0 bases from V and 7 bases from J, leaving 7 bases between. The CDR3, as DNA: TGTGCCAGCAGCTTGGCGGACGTTGAAGCTTTCTTT. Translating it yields CASSLADVEAFF.

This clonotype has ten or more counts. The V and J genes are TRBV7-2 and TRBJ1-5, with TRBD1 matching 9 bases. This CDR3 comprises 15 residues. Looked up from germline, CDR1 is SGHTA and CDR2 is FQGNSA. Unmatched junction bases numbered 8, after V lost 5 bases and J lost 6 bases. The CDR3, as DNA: TGTGCCAGCAGCGGAATCGGGGACAGGGTTCAGCCCCAGCATTTT. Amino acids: CASSGIGDRVQPQHF. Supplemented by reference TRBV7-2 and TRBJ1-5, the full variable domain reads GAGVSQSPSNKVTEKGKDVELRCDPISGHTALYWYRQSLGQGLEFLIYFQGNSAPDKSGLPSDRFSAERTGGSVSTLTIQRTQQEDSAVYLCASSGIGDRVQPQHFGDGTRLSIL.

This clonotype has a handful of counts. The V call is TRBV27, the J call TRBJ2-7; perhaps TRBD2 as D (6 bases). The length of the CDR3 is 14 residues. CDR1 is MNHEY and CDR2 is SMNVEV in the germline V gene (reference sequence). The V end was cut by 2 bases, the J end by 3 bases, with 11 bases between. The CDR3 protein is CASSLGTHNYEQYF. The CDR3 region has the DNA TGTGCCAGCAGTTTAGGGACTCATAACTACGAGCAGTACTTC.

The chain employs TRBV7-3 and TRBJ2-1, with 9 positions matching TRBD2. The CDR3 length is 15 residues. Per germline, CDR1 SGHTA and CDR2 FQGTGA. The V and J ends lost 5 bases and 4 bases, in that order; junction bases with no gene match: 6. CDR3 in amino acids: CASSAAGLAYNEQFF. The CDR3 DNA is TGTGCCAGCAGCGCCGCGGGACTAGCTTACAATGAGCAGTTCTTC. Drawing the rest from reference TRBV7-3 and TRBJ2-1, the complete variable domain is GAGVSQTPSNKVTEKGKYVELRCDPISGHTALYWYRQSLGQGPEFLIYFQGTGAADDSGLPNDRFFAVRPEGSVSTLKIQRTERGDSAVYLCASSAAGLAYNEQFFGPGTRLTVL.

The CDR3 sequence is CASSYSRALNTEAFF. The CDR3 bases are TGTGCCAGCAGTTACTCGAGGGCCCTGAACACTGAAGCTTTCTTT. The chain carries TRBV6-5 and TRBJ1-1; the D is unclear. V was cut by 0 bases and J by 0 bases, with 8 bases left in between. CDR1 is MNHEY, CDR2 SVGAGI, per germline. The CDR3 length is 15 residues.

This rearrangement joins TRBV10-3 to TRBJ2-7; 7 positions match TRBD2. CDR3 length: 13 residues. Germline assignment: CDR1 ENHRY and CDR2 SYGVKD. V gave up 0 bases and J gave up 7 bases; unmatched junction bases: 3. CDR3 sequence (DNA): TGTGCCATCAGTGAGTCGGGGGGGAGGGAGCAGTACTTC. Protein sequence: CAISESGGREQYF.

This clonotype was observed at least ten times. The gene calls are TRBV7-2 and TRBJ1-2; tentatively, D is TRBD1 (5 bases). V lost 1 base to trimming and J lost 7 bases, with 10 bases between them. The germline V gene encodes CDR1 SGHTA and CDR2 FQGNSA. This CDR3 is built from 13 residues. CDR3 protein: CASSLEGVTGYTF. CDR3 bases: TGTGCCAGCAGCTTAGAAGGGGTGACTGGCTACACCTTC.

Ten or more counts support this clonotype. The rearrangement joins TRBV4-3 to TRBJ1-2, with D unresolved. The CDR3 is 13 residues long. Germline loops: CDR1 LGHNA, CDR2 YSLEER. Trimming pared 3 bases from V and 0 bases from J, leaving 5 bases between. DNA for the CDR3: TGCGCCAGCAGCCAGGCGGCTAACTATGGCTACACCTTC. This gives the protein CASSQAANYGYTF.

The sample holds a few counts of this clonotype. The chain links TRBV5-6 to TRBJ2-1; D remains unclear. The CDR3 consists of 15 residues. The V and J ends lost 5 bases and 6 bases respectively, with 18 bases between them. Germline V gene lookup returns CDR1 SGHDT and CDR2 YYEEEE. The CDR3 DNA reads TGTGCCAGCAGTTGGGCAGCTGGGCCCAGCAATGAGCAGTTCTTC. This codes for CASSWAAGPSNEQFF.

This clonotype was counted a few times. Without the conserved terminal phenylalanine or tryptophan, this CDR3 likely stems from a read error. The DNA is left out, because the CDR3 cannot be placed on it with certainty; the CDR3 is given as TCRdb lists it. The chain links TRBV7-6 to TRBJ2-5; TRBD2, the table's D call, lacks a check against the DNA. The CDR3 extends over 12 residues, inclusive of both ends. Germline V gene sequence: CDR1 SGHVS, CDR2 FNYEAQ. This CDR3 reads CASSISVDKRTV.

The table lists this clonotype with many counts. CDR3 sequence reads: CSVAGTQETQYF. The DNA of the CDR3 is TGCAGCGTTGCGGGTACTCAAGAGACCCAGTACTTC. The gene calls are TRBV29-1 and TRBJ2-5; D is undetermined. Looked up from germline, CDR1 is SQVTM and CDR2 is ANQGSEA. The CDR3 loop spans 12 amino acids. The V gene lost 4 bases and the J gene lost 2 bases, with 8 bases spanning the gap.

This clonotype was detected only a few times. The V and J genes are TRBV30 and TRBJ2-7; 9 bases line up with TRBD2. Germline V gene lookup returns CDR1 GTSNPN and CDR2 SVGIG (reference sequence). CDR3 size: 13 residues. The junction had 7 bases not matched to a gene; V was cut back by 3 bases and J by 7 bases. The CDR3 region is CAWSASGDGEQYF. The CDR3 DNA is TGTGCCTGGAGCGCTAGCGGGGACGGAGAGCAGTACTTC.

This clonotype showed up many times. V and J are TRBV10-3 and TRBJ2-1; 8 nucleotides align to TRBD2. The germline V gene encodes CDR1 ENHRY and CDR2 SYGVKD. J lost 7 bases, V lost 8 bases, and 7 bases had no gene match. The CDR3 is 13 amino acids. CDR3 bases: TGTGCCATCCCTAGCGGGTTGAGAAATGAGCAGTTCTTC. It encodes CAIPSGLRNEQFF.

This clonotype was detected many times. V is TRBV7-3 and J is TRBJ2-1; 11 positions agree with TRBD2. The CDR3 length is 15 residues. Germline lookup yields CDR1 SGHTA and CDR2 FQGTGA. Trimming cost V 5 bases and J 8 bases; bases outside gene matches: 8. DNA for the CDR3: TGTGCCAGCAGCCTACTAGCGGGAGATCTCTATGAGCAGTTCTTC. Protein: CASSLLAGDLYEQFF.

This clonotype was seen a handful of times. The CDR3 coding sequence is TGTGCCAGCAGCCGGCAGACTAGCGGGAGTCGAAATGAGCAGTTCTTC. Translated, it gives CASSRQTSGSRNEQFF. The chain recombines TRBV3-1 with TRBJ2-1; 12 positions match TRBD2. The CDR3 is made up of 16 amino acids. J was trimmed by 7 bases and V by 4 bases; bases with no gene match: 8. Germline-derived CDR1 and CDR2 are LGHDT and YNNKEL (reference sequence).

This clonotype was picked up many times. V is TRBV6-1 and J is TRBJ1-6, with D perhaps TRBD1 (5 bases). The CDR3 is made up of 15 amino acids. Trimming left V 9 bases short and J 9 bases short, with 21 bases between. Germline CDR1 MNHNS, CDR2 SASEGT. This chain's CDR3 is CASTGAGELFSPLHF. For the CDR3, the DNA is TGTGCCAGTACCGGAGCGGGGGAATTATTTTCACCCCTCCACTTT.

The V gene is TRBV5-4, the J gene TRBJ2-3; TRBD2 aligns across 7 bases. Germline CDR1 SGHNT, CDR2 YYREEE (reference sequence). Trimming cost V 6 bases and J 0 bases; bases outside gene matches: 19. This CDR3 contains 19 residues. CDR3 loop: CASTLPTSFGLFSTDTQYF. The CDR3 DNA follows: TGTGCCAGCACCTTACCGACTAGCTTCGGGCTATTTAGCACAGATACGCAGTATTTT.

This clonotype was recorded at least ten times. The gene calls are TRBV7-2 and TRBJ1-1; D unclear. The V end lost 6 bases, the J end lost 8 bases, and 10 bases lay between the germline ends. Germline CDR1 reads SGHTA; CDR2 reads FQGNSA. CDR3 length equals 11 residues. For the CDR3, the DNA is TGTGCCAGCAGGGGTTCTATGGAAGCTTTCTTT. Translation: CASRGSMEAFF.

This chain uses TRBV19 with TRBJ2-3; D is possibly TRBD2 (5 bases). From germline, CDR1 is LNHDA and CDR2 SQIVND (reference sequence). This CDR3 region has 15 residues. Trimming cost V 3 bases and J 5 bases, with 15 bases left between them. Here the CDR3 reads CASSIRESWVDTQYF. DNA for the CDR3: TGTGCCAGTAGTATCCGGGAATCGTGGGTAGATACGCAGTATTTT.